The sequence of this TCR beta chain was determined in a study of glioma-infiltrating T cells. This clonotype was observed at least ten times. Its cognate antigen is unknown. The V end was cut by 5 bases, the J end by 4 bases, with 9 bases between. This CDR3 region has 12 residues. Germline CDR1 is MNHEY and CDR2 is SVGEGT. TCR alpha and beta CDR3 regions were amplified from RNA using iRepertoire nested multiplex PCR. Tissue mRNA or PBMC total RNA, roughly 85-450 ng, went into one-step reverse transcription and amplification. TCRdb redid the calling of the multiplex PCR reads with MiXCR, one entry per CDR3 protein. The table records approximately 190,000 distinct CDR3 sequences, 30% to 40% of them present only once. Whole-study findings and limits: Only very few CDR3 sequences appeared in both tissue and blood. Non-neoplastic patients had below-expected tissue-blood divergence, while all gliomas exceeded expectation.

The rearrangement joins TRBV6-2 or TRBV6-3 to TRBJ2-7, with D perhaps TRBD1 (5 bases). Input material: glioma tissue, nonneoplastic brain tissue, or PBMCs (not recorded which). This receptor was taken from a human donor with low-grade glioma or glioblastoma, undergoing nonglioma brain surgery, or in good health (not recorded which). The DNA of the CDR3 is TGTGCCAGCAGTGACAGATCGTACGAGCAGTACTTC. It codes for CASSDRSYEQYF.